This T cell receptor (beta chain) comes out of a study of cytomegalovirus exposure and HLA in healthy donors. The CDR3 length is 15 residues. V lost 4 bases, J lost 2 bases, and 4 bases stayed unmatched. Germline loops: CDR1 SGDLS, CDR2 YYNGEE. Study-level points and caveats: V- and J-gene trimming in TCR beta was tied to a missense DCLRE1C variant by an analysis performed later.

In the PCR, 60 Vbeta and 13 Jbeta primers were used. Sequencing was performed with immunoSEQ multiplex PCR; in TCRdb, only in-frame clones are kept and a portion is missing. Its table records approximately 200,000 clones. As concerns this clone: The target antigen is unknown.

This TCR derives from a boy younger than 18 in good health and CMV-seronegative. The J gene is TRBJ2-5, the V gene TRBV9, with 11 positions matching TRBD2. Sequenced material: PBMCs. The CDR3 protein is CASSLAGGLQETQYF. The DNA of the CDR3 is TGTGCCAGCAGCCTAGCGGGGGGTCTTCAAGAGACCCAGTACTTC.